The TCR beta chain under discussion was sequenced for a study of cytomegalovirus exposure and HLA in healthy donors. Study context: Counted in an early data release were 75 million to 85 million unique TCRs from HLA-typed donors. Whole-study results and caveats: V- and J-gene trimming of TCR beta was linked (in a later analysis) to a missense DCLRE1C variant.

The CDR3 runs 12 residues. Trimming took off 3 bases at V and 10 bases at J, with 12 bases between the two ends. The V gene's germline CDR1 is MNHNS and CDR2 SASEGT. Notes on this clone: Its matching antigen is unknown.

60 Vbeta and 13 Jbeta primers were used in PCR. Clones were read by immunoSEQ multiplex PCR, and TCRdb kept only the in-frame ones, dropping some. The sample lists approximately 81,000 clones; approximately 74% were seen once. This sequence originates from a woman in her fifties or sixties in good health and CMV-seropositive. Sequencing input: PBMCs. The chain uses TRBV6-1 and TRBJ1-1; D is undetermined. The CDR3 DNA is TGTGCCAGCAGTGACCCATATGGAGGAGCTTTCTTT. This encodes CASSDPYGGAFF.